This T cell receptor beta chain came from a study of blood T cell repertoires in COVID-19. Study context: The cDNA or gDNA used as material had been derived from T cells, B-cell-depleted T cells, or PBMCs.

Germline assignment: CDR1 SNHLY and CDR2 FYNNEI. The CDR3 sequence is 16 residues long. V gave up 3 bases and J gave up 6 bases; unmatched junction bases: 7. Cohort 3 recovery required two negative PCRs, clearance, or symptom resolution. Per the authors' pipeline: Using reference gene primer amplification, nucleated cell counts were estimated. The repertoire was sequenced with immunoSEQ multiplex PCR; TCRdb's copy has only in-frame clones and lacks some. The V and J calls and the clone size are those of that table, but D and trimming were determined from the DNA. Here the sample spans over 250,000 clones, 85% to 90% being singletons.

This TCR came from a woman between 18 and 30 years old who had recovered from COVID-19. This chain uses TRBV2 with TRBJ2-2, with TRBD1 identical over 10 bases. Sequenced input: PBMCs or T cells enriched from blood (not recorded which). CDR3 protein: CASSERSGQGPGELFF. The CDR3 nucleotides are TGTGCCAGCAGTGAGAGGTCGGGACAGGGGCCCGGGGAGCTGTTTTTT.